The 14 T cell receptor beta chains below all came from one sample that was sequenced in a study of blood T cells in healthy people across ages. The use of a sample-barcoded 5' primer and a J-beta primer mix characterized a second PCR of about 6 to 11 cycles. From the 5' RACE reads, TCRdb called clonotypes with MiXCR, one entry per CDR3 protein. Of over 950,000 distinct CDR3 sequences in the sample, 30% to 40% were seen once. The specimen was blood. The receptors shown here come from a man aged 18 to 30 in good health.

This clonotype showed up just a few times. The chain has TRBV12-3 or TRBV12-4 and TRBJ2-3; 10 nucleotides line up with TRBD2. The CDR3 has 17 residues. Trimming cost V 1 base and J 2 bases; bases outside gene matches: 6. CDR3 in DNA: TGTGCCAGCAGTTTAGGGGTAACTAGCGGGGCCACAGATACGCAGTATTTT. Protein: CASSLGVTSGATDTQYF.

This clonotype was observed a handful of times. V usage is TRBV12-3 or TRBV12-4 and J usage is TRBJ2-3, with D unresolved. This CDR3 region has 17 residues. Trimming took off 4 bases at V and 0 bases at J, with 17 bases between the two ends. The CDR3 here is CASSSTTRKSSTDTQYF. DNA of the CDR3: TGTGCCAGCAGTTCAACTACGCGGAAGTCTAGCACAGATACGCAGTATTTT.

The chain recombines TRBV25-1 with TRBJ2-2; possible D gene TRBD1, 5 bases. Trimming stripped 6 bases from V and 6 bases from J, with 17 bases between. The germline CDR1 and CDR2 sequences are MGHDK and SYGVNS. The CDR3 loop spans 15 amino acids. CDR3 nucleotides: TGTGCCAGCAGCCCGATCGGGCAGGGCGCCGGGGAGCTGTTTTTT. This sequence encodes CASSPIGQGAGELFF.

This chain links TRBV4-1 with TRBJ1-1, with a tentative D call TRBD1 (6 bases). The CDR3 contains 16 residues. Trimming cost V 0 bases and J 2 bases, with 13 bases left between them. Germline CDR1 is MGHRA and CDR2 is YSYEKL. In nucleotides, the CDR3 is TGCGCCAGCAGCCAAGATCCCGTAGGGGGAAACACTGAAGCTTTCTTT. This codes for CASSQDPVGGNTEAFF.

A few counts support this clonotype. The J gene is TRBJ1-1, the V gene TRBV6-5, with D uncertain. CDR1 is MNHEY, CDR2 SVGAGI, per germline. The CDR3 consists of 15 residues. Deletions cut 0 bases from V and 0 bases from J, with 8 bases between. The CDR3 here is CASSYSQYMNTEAFF. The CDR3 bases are TGTGCCAGCAGTTACTCGCAGTATATGAACACTGAAGCTTTCTTT.

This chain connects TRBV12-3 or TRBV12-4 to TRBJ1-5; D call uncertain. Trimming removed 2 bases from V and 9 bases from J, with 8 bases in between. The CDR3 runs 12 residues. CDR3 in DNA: TGTGCCAGCAGTTTAATGCAAGGGCCCCAGCATTTT. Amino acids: CASSLMQGPQHF.

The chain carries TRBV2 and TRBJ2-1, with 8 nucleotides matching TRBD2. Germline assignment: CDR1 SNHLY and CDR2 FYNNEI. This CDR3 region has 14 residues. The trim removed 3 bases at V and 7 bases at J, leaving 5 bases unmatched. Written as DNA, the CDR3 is TGTGCCAGCAGTGATTACGGGGGGGCAAATGAGCAGTTCTTC. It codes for CASSDYGGANEQFF.

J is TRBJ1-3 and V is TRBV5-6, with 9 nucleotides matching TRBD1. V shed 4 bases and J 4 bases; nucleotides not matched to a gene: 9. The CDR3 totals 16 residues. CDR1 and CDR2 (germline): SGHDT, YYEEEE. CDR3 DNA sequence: TGTGCCAGCAGCATACGGGACAGGGAAGAAGGAAACACCATATATTTT. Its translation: CASSIRDREEGNTIYF.

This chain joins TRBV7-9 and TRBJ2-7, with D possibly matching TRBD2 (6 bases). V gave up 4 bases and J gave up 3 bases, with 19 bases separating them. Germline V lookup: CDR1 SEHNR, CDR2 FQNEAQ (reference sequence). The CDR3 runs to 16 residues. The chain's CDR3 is CASSSSYDRDFYEQYF. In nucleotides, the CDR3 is TGTGCCAGCAGCTCCTCGTACGACCGGGACTTCTACGAGCAGTACTTC.

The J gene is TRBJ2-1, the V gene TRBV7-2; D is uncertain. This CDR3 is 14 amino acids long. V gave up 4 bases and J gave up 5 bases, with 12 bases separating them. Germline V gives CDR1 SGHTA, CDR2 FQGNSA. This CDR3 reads CASSSVSVNNEQFF. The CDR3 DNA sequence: TGTGCCAGCAGCTCAGTGTCAGTGAACAATGAGCAGTTCTTC.

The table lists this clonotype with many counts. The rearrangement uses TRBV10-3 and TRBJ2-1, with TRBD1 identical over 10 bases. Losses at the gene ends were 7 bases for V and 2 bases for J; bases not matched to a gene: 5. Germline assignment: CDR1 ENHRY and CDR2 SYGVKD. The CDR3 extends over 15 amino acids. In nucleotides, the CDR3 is TGTGCCATCACCGACGGACAGGGGGCCTACAATGAGCAGTTCTTC. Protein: CAITDGQGAYNEQFF.

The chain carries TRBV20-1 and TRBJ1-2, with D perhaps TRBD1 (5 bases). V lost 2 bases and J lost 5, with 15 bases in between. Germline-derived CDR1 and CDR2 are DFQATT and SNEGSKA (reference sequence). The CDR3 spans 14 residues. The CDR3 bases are TGCAGTGCTAGACCCCCTCAGGGACCTTATGGCTACACCTTC. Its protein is CSARPPQGPYGYTF.

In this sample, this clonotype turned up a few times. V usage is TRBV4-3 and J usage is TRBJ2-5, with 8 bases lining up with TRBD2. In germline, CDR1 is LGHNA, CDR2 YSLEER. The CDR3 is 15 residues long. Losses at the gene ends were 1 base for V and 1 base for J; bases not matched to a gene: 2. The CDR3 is CASSQVGTSQETQYF. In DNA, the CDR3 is TGCGCCAGCAGCCAAGTTGGGACTAGCCAAGAGACCCAGTACTTC.

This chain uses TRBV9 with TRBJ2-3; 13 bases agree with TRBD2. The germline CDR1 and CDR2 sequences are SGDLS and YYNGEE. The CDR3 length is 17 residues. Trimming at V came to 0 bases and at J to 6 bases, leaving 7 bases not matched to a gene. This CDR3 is CASSVEGLAGAGDTQYF. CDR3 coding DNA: TGTGCCAGCAGCGTAGAAGGACTAGCGGGGGCGGGGGATACGCAGTATTTT.